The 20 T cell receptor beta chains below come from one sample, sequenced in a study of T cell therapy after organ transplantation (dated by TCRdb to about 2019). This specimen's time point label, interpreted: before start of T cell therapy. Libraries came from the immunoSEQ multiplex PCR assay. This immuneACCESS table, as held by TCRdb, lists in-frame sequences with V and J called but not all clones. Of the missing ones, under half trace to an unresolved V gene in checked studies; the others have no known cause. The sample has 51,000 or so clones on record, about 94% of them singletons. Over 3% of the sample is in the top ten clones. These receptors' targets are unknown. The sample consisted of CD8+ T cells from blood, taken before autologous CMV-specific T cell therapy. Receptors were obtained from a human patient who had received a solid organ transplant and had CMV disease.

The CDR3 loop is CASSYDAVLNEKLFF. The DNA for the CDR3 is TGCGCCAGCAGTTACGACGCGGTACTGAATGAAAAACTGTTTTTT. This chain links TRBV5-1 with TRBJ1-4; D is ambiguous. Germline CDR1 is SGHRS and CDR2 is YFSETQ. Trimming took off 5 bases at V and 5 bases at J, with 16 bases between the two ends. This CDR3 spans 15 amino acids.

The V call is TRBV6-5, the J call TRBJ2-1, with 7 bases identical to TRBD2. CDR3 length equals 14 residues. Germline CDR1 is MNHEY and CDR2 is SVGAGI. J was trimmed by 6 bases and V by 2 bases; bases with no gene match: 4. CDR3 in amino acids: CASSYSGVGNEQFF. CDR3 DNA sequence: TGTGCCAGCAGTTACAGCGGGGTTGGCAATGAGCAGTTCTTC.

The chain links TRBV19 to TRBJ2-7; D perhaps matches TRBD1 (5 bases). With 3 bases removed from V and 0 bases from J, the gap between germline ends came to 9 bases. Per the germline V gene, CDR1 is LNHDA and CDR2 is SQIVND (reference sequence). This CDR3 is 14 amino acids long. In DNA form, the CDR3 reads TGTGCCAGTAGTATCGGCAGGGTCTCCTACGAGCAGTACTTC. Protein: CASSIGRVSYEQYF.

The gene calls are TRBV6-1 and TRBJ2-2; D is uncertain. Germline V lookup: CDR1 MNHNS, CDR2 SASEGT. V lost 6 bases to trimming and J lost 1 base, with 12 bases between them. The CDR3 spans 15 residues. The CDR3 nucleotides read TGTGCCAGCAGGGCTCGTTTCCTGAACACCGGGGAGCTGTTTTTT. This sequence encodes CASRARFLNTGELFF.

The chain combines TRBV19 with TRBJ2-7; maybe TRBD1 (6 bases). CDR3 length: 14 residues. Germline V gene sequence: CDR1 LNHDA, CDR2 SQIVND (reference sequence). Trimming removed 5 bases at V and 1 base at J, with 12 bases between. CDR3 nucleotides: TGTGCCAGTAGTGTCCGGGACACTTCCTACGAGCAGTACTTC. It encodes CASSVRDTSYEQYF.

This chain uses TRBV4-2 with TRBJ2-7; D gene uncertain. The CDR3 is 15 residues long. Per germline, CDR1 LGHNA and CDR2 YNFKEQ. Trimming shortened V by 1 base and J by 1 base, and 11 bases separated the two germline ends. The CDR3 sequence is CASSQAPGTSYEQYF. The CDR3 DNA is TGTGCCAGCAGCCAAGCACCCGGTACGTCCTACGAGCAGTACTTC.

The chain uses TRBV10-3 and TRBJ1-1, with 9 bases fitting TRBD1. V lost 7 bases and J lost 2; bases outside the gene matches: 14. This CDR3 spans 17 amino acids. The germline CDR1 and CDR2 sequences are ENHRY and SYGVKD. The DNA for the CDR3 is TGTGCCATCAAGGGAGGGGAGGACAGGGGATATAACACTGAAGCTTTCTTT. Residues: CAIKGGEDRGYNTEAFF.

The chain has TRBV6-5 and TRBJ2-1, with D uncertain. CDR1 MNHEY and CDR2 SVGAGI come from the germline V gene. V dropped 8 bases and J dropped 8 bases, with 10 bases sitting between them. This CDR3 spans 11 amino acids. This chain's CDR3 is CASAYLDEQFF. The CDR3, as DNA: TGTGCCAGCGCCTATCTCGATGAGCAGTTCTTC.

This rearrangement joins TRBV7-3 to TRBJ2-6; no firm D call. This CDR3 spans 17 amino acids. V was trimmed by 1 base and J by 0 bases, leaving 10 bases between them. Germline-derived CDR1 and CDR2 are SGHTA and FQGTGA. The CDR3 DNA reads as TGTGCCAGCAGCTTAAGGCCTCCCAGCTCTGGGGCCAACGTCCTGACTTTC. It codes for CASSLRPPSSGANVLTF.

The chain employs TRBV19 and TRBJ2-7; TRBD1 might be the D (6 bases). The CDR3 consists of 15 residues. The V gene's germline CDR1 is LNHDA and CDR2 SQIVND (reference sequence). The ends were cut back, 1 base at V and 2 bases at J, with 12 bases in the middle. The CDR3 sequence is CASSIGRTVPYEQYF. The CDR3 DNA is TGTGCCAGTAGTATAGGTCGGACAGTCCCCTACGAGCAGTACTTC.

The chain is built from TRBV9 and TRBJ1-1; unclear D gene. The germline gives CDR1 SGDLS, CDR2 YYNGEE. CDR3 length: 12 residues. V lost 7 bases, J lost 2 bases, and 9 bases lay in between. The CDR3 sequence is CASGGVNTEAFF. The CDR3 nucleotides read TGTGCCAGCGGAGGTGTAAACACTGAAGCTTTCTTT.

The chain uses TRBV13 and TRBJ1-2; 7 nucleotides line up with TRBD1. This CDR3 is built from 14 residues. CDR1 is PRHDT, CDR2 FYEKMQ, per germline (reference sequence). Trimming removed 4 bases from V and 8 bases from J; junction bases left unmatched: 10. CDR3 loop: CASSSILQGWGYTF. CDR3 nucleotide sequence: TGTGCCAGCAGCTCCATCTTACAGGGGTGGGGCTACACCTTC. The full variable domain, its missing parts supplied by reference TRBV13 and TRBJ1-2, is AAGVIQSPRHLIKEKRETATLKCYPIPRHDTVYWYQQGPGQDPQFLISFYEKMQSDKGSIPDRFSAQQFSDYHSELNMSSLELGDSALYFCASSSILQGWGYTFGSGTRLTVV.

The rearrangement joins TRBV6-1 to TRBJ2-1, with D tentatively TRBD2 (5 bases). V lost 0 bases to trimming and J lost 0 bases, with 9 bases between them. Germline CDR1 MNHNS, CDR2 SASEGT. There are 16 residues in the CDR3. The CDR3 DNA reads TGTGCCAGCAGTGAAGCTAAAACTAGCTCCTACAATGAGCAGTTCTTC. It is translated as CASSEAKTSSYNEQFF.

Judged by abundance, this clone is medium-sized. The CDR3 coding sequence is TGCGCCAGCAGCCAAGATGAGGGGACAGGGCACGAAAAACTGTTTTTT. It is translated as CASSQDEGTGHEKLFF. This chain joins TRBV4-1 and TRBJ1-4; 9 positions agree with TRBD1. The CDR3 length is 16 residues. V dropped 0 bases and J dropped 8; count of bases not matched to a gene: 7. CDR1 is MGHRA, CDR2 YSYEKL, per germline.

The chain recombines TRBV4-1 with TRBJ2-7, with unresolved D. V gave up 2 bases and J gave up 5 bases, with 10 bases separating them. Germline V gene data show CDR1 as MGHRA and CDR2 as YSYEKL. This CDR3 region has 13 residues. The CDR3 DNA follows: TGCGCCAGCAGCCAACTGCCGAAACACGAGCAGTACTTC. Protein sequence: CASSQLPKHEQYF.

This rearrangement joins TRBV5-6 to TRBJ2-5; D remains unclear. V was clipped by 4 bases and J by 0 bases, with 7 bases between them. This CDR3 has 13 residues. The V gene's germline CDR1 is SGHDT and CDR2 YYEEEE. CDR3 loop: CASSVQYQETQYF. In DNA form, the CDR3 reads TGTGCCAGCAGCGTCCAGTACCAAGAGACCCAGTACTTC.

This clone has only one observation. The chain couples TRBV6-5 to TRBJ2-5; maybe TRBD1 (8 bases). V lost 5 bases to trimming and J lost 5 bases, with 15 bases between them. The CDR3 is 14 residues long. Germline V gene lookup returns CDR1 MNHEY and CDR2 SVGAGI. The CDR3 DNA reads TGTGCCAGCAGTACCGGACAGGGAGGGGAGACCCAGTACTTC. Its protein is CASSTGQGGETQYF.

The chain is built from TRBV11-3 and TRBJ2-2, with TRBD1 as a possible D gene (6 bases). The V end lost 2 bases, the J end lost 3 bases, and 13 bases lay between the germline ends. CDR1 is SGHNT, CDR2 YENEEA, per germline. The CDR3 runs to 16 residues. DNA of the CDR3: TGTGCCAGCAGCTTACAAACAGGGACGGACACCGGGGAGCTGTTTTTT. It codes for CASSLQTGTDTGELFF.

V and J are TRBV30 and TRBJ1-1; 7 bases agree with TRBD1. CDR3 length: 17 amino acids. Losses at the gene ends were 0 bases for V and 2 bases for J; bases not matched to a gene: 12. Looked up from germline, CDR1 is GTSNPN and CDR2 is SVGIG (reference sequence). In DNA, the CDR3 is TGTGCCTGGAGTGTAACCCTCGGACAGGCCGTTAACACTGAAGCTTTCTTT. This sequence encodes CAWSVTLGQAVNTEAFF.

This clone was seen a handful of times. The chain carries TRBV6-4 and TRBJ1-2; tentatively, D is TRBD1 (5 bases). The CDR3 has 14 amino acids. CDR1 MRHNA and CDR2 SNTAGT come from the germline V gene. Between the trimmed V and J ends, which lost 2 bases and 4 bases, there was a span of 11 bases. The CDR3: CASSDGGGGYGYTF. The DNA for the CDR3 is TGTGCCAGCAGTGACGGGGGGGGAGGCTATGGCTACACCTTC.